This is a list of T cell receptor beta chains from one sample in a study of cytomegalovirus exposure and HLA in healthy donors. Libraries were prepared by immunoSEQ multiplex PCR; TCRdb keeps only in-frame clonotypes and omits some of them. Of about 150,000 clones listed, under 70% were seen once; the top ten hold about 10%. Specimen: PBMCs. The receptors originated from a young man in good health and CMV-seropositive. CDR3s leave out the opening cysteine and the closing phenylalanine or tryptophan. A row's size may be missing; if present it is once, few, many or a size class.

v_call	j_call	clone_size	cdr3_aa
TRBV7-2	TRBJ1-2	.	ASSLDGTGVNGYT
TRBV4-1	TRBJ2-1	few	ASSPALAIGTGGSNSYNEQF
TRBV30	TRBJ2-7	few	AWSRGGTLYYEQY
TRBV15	.	.	ATSRLVGQSSYEQY
TRBV28	TRBJ1-2	few	ASSFTGFRGYT
TRBV28	TRBJ2-7	.	ASSTTYEQY
TRBV10-3	TRBJ2-2	.	AITMGTSGLAGELF
TRBV10-2	TRBJ2-7	few	ASSESSGTGAYEQY
TRBV19	TRBJ2-7	.	ASSTGDEQY
TRBV2	TRBJ2-2	.	ASRLAGNTGELF
TRBV19	TRBJ2-6	.	ASSRQGLAGANVLT
TRBV5-1	TRBJ2-5	.	ASSLNGQGETQY
TRBV30	TRBJ2-3	few	AWSSKPGQGFLDTQY
TRBV23-1	TRBJ2-5	few	ASSQSRRVQAQY
TRBV7-2	TRBJ2-7	.	ASSFRLAAPYEQY
TRBV2	TRBJ1-1	.	ASRTSGTGATF
TRBV5-1	TRBJ1-1	few	ASSPEMNTEAF
TRBV18	TRBJ1-1	few	ASFRQEQGTEAF
TRBV10-3	TRBJ1-1	.	AISEGQGATEAF
TRBV27	TRBJ2-3	.	ASSAWTSGRHDTQY
TRBV19	TRBJ2-7	.	ASSMYYEQY
TRBV19	TRBJ1-2	.	ASSIGQAGPSYGYT
TRBV7-3	TRBJ2-1	.	ASSLAGVGNEQF
TRBV19	TRBJ2-2	.	ASSLTHRGKNTGELF
TRBV10-1	TRBJ2-1	.	ASSGSRGQGGHEQF
TRBV6-6	TRBJ2-5	once	ASSWDRQQETQY